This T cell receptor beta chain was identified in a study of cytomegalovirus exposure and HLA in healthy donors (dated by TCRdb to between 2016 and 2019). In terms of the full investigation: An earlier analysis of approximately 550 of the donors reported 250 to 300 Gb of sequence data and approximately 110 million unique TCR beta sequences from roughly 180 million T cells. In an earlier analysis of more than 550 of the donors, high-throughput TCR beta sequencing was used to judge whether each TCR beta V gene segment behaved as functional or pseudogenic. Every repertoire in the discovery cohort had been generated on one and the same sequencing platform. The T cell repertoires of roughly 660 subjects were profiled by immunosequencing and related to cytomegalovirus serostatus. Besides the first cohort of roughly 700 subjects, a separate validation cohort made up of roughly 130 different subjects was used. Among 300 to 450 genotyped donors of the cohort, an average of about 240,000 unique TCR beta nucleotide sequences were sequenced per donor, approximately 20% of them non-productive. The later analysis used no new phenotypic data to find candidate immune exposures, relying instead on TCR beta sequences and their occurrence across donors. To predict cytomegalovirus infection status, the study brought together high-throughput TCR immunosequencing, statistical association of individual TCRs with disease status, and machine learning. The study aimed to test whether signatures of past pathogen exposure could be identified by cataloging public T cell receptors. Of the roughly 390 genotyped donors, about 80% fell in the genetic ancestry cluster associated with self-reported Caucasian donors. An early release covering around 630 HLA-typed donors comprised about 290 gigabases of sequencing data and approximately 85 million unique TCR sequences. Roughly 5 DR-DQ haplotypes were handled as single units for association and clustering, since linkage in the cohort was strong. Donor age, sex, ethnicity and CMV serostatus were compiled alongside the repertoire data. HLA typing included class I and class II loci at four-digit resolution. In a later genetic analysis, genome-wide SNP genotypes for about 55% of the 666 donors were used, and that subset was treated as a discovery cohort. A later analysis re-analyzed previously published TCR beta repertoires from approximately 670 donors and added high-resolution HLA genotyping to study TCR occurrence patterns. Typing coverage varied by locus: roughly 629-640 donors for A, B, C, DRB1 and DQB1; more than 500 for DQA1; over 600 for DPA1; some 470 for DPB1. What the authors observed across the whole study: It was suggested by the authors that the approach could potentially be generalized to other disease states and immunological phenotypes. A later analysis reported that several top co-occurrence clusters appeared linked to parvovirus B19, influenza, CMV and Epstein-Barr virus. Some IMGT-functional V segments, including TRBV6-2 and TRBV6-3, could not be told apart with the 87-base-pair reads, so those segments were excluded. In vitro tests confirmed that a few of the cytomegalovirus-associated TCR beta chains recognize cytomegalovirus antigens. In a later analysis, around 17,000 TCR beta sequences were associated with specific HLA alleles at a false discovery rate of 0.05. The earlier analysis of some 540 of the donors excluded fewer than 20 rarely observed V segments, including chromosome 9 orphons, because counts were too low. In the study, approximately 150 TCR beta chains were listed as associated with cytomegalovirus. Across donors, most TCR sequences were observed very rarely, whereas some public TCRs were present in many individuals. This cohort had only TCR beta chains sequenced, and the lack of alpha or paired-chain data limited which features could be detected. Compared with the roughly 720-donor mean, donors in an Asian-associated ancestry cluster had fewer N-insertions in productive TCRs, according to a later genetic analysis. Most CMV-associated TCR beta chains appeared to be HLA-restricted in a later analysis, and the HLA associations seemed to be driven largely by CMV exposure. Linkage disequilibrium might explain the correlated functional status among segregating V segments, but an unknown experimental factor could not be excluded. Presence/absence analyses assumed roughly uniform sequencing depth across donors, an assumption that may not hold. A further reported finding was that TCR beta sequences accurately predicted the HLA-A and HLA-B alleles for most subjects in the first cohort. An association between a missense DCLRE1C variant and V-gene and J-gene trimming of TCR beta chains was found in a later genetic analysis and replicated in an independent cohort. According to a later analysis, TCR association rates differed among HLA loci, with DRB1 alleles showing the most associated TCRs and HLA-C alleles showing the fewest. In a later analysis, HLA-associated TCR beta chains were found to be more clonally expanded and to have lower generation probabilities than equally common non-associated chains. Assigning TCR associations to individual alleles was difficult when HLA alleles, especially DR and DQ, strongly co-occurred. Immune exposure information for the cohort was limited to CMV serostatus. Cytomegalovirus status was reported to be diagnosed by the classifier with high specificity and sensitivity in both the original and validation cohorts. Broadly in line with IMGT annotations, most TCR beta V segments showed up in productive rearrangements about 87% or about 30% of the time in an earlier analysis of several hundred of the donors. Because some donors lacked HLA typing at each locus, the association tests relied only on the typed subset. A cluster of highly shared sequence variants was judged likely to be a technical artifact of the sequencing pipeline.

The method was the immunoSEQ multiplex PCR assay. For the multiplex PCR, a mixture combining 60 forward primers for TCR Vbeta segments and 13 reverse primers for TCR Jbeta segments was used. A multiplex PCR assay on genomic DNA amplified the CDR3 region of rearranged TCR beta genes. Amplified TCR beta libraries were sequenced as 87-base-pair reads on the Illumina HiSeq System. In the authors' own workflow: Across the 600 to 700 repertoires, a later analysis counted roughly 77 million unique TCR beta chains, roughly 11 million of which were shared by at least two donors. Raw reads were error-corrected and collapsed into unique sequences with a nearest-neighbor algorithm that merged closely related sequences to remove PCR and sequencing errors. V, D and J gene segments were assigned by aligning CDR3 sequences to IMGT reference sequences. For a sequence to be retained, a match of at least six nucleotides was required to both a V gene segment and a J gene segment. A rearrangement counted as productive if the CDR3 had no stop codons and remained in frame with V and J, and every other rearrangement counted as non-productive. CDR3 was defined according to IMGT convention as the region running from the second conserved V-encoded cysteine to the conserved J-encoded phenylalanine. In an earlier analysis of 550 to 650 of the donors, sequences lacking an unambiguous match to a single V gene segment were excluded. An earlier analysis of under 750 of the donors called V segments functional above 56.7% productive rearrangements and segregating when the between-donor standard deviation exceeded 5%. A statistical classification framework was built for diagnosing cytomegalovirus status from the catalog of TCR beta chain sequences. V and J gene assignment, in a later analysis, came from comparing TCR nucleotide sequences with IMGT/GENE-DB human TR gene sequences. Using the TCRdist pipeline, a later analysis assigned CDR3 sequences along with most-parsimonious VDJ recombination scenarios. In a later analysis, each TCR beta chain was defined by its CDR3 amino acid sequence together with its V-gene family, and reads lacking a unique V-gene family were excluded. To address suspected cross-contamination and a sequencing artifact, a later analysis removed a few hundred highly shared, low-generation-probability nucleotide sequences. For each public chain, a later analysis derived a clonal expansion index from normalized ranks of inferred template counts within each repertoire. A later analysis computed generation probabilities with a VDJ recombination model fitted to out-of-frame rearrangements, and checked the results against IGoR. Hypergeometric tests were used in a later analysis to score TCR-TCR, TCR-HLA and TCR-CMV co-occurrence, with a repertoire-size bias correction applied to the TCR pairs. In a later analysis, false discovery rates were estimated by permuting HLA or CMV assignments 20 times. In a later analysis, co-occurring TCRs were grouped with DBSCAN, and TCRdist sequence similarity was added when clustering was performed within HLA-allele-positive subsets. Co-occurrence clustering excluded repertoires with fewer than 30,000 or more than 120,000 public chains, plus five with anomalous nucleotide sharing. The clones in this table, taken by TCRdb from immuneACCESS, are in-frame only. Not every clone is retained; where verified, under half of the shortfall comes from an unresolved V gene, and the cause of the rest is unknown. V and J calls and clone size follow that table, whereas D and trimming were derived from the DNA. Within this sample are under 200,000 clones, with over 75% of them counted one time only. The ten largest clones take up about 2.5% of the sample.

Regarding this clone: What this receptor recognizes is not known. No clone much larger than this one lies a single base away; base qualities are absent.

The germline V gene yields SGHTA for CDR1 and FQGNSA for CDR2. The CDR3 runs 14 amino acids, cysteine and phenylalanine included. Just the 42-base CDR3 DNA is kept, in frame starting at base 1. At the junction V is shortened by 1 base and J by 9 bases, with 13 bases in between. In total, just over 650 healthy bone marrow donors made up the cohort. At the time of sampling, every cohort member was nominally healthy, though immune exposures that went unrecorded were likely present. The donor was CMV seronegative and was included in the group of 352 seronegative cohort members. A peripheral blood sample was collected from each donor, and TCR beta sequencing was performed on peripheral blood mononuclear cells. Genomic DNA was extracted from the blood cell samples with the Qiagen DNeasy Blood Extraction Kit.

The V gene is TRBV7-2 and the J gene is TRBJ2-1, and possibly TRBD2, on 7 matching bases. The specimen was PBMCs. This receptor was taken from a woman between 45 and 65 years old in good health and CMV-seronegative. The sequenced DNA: TGTGCCAGCAGCTTAGGAAGGGGAGGGGGTGAGCAGTTCTTC. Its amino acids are CASSLGRGGGEQFF.